The next 6 T cell receptor beta chains were all read from a single sample in a study of a mutant IDH1 vaccine in newly diagnosed glioma. Which antigens these TCRs recognize remains unknown. Regarding time point: week 35, safety follow-up. Vaccination comprised doses that each held 300 ug of mutant IDH1 20-mer peptide, plus topical imiquimod. The table came from immunoSEQ multiplex PCR; TCRdb's copy has only in-frame clones and leaves some out. The table has roughly 44,000 clones, under 90% seen once. Sequencing used PBMCs, obtained from a glioma patient whose treatment included an IDH1 peptide vaccine. Receptors originate from a woman aged 35 to 49 with glioma. Some clones in this sample may be carry-over from other donors' samples.

This chain uses TRBV7-2 with TRBJ2-2; the D gene is possibly TRBD1 (6 bases). This CDR3 is 15 amino acids long. Germline loops: CDR1 SGHTA, CDR2 FQGNSA. Trimming removed 1 base from V and 8 bases from J, with 14 bases in between. CDR3 in DNA: TGTGCCAGCAGCTTAGACAGGGCGGTTAAAGGGGAGCTGTTTTTT. Encoded protein: CASSLDRAVKGELFF.

The chain carries TRBV10-3 and TRBJ1-1; 10 nucleotides agree with TRBD1. V shed 4 bases and J 5 bases; nucleotides not matched to a gene: 4. This CDR3 has 14 amino acids. CDR1 ENHRY and CDR2 SYGVKD come from the germline V gene. The chain's CDR3 is CAISGDRGRTEAFF. The CDR3 DNA sequence: TGTGCCATCAGTGGCGACAGGGGGCGGACTGAAGCTTTCTTT.

The chain joins TRBV5-1 to TRBJ1-3; D not certain. The V gene lost 0 bases and the J gene lost 0 bases, with 13 bases spanning the gap. Per germline, CDR1 SGHRS and CDR2 YFSETQ. The CDR3 runs 17 residues. Here the CDR3 DNA reads TGCGCCAGCAGCTTGGTTTCCCACTTGAGCTCTGGAAACACCATATATTTT. Translated: CASSLVSHLSSGNTIYF.

DNA of the CDR3: TGTGCCAGCAGTCGTCTCGGGTCGGGGGGGTCCTATGGCTACACCTTC. Translation: CASSRLGSGGSYGYTF. The chain carries TRBV28 and TRBJ1-2; a possible D gene is TRBD1 (5 bases). Germline V gene lookup returns CDR1 MDHEN and CDR2 SYDVKM. This CDR3 comprises 16 residues. Between the trimmed V and J ends, which lost 5 bases and 4 bases, there was a span of 20 bases.

V gene TRBV4-2 combines with J gene TRBJ2-2; unclear D gene. This CDR3 region has 14 residues. From germline, CDR1 is LGHNA and CDR2 YNFKEQ. V was pared by 2 bases and J by 6 bases, with 10 bases between. The CDR3 bases are TGTGCCAGCAGCCAACCCGCCCTTGCCGGGGAGCTGTTTTTT. Its translation is CASSQPALAGELFF.

In regard to this clone: With a much larger clone just one base away, this may be a read error. The chain combines TRBV20-1 with TRBJ1-1, with D unclear. The germline V gene has CDR1 DFQATT and CDR2 SNEGSKA (reference sequence). The CDR3 extends over 11 amino acids. V dropped 6 bases and J dropped 3 bases, with 8 bases sitting between them. The CDR3 protein is CSAGTDTEAFF. In nucleotides, the CDR3 is TGCAGTGCGGGTACGGACACTGAAGCTTTCTTT.